Listed below are T cell receptor beta chains from one sample, sequenced in a study of OX40 agonist ivuxolimab in advanced cancers. The assay was immunoSEQ multiplex PCR, and TCRdb's table has in-frame clones only and misses some. The repertoire holds approximately 97,000 clones, around 85% seen once, with around 5.9% in the top ten. This specimen consisted of CD4+ or CD8+ T cells sorted from blood, obtained in a trial of the OX40 agonist ivuxolimab. The receptors originated from an adult with an advanced solid tumor such as melanoma, head and neck, liver or kidney cancer. The CDR3 runs from the conserved cysteine through the conserved F or W. A D gene is named only where the DNA matches it firmly. The size field is filled for only some rows; it gives once, few, many or a size class.

J	V	D	size	CDR3	DNA
TRBJ1-4	TRBV27	TRBD1	-	CASSPQYRGVGGQEKLFF	TGTGCCAGCAGTCCACAGTACAGGGGGGTAGGTGGGCAAGAAAAACTGTTTTTT
TRBJ2-1	TRBV7-2	TRBD1	-	CASSPGDRGYNEQFF	TGTGCCAGCAGCCCGGGGGACAGGGGTTATAATGAGCAGTTCTTC
TRBJ2-3	TRBV6-5	-	-	CASSYSRRLHTDTQYF	TGTGCCAGCAGTTACTCGAGGAGGCTGCACACAGATACGCAGTATTTT
TRBJ2-4	TRBV30	-	-	CAWSVLASRHIQYF	TGTGCCTGGAGTGTACTGGCCTCTAGACACATTCAGTACTTC
TRBJ2-5	TRBV6-1	-	-	CASSEGPTAQETQYF	TGTGCCAGCAGTGAAGGGCCGACAGCACAAGAGACCCAGTACTTC
TRBJ1-5	TRBV19	TRBD1	once	CASSALSDRGGNQPQHF	TGTGCCAGTAGTGCACTGTCAGACAGGGGGGGCAATCAGCCCCAGCATTTT
TRBJ1-5	TRBV19	TRBD1	-	CASSPGQGSNQPQHF	TGTGCCAGTAGTCCCGGACAGGGGAGCAATCAGCCCCAGCATTTT
TRBJ2-3	TRBV30	-	-	CAWHAGLNTDTQYF	TGTGCCTGGCACGCGGGGCTGAACACAGATACGCAGTATTTT
TRBJ2-7	TRBV5-5	-	-	CASRWPGIPEQYF	TGTGCCAGCAGGTGGCCAGGGATCCCCGAGCAGTACTTC
TRBJ2-2	TRBV18	-	-	CASSPPSGTPRGELFF	TGTGCCAGCTCACCACCGAGCGGAACACCTCGCGGGGAGCTGTTTTTT
TRBJ2-1	TRBV6-5	TRBD2	-	CASSYGGGSVEQFF	TGTGCCAGCAGTTACGGCGGGGGGAGTGTTGAGCAGTTCTTC
TRBJ1-6	TRBV6-6	-	-	CASSPRGRGRTPLHF	TGTGCCAGCAGTCCCCGAGGCAGGGGCAGGACACCCCTCCACTTT
TRBJ1-1	TRBV6-5	-	-	CASSSHGRTEAFF	TGTGCCAGCAGTTCACACGGGCGCACTGAAGCTTTCTTT
TRBJ1-2	TRBV25-1	-	-	CASSGRDRIYGYTF	TGTGCCAGCAGTGGGAGAGACAGGATCTATGGCTACACCTTC
TRBJ2-3	TRBV7-2	TRBD2	-	CASSLRVSRGRASTDTQYF	TGTGCCAGCAGCTTAAGAGTATCCCGCGGGAGAGCTAGCACAGATACGCAGTATTTT
TRBJ1-1	TRBV29-1	TRBD1	-	CSVGQGESEAFF	TGCAGCGTCGGACAGGGGGAATCGGAAGCTTTCTTT
TRBJ1-2	TRBV6-6	TRBD1	-	CASSFSSGGFHGYTF	TGTGCCAGCAGTTTCTCATCAGGGGGGTTCCATGGCTACACCTTC
TRBJ1-2	TRBV5-1	-	-	CASSLTTYGYTF	TGCGCCAGCAGCTTAACTACCTATGGCTACACCTTC
TRBJ1-1	TRBV19	TRBD1	-	CASTLTGRYTEAFF	TGTGCCAGTACCCTGACAGGGAGGTACACTGAAGCTTTCTTT
TRBJ1-1	TRBV5-1	TRBD1	-	CASSLTGGATEAFF	TGCGCCAGCAGCTTGACAGGGGGCGCAACTGAAGCTTTCTTT
TRBJ2-7	TRBV7-2	TRBD1	-	CASSPGTGVLSQYF	TGTGCCAGCAGCCCCGGGACAGGGGTCCTTAGTCAGTACTTC
TRBJ1-1	TRBV4-1	TRBD1	-	CASSSPGTGGNTEAFF	TGCGCCAGCAGCTCCCCCGGGACAGGGGGTAACACTGAAGCTTTCTTT
TRBJ2-7	TRBV7-8	TRBD2	-	CASSPQSGRTGLGQYF	TGTGCCAGCAGCCCGCAAAGCGGGAGGACTGGGTTAGGGCAGTACTTC
TRBJ2-3	TRBV27	TRBD1	-	CASSARQGRTDTQYF	TGTGCCAGCAGTGCCCGACAGGGACGCACAGATACGCAGTATTTT
TRBJ2-5	TRBV7-9	TRBD2	-	CASSLTLSGTETQYF	TGTGCCAGCAGCTTAACCCTTAGCGGGACAGAGACCCAGTACTTC
TRBJ2-7	TRBV19	TRBD1	-	CASRDRGRINEQYF	TGTGCCAGTAGAGACAGGGGGCGCATAAACGAGCAGTACTTC
TRBJ1-1	TRBV27	TRBD1	-	CASRIQGRTEAFF	TGTGCCAGCAGAATACAGGGGCGAACTGAAGCTTTCTTT
TRBJ1-5	TRBV15	-	-	CATSRGGAGVQPQHF	TGTGCCACCAGCAGAGGTGGGGCCGGCGTGCAGCCCCAGCATTTT
TRBJ2-1	TRBV4-1	TRBD2	-	CASSARGGTTNNEQFF	TGCGCCAGCAGCGCTCGGGGGGGGACCACTAACAATGAGCAGTTCTTC
TRBJ1-1	TRBV14	TRBD1	-	CASSQLTGVNTEAFF	TGTGCCAGCAGCCAGCTGACAGGGGTGAACACTGAAGCTTTCTTT
TRBJ2-1	TRBV30	TRBD2	few	CAWSVGGLAGFGVYNEQFF	TGTGCCTGGAGTGTTGGAGGGCTAGCGGGATTCGGGGTGTACAATGAGCAGTTCTTC
TRBJ1-6	TRBV6-5	-	-	CASSYSRDVNSPLHF	TGTGCCAGCAGTTACTCGAGGGACGTTAATTCACCCCTCCACTTT
TRBJ2-7	TRBV30	-	-	CAWRGGRSYEQYF	TGTGCCTGGAGAGGAGGGCGGAGCTACGAGCAGTACTTC
TRBJ1-3	TRBV5-8	-	-	CASSLNRHPGNTIYF	TGTGCCAGCAGCCTTAACCGACACCCTGGAAACACCATATATTTT
TRBJ2-7	TRBV7-6	-	-	CASSLGWHGEQYF	TGTGCCAGCAGCTTAGGGTGGCACGGCGAGCAGTACTTC
TRBJ1-6	TRBV5-1	-	-	CASSLSQVETNSPLHF	TGCGCCAGCAGCTTGTCTCAAGTCGAGACCAATTCACCCCTCCACTTT
TRBJ1-1	TRBV4-1	TRBD1	-	CASSHFRDRVLGAFF	TGCGCCAGCAGCCATTTCCGGGACAGGGTCCTTGGAGCTTTCTTT
TRBJ1-2	TRBV10-2	TRBD1	-	CASSDWTGPNYGYTF	TGCGCCAGCAGTGATTGGACAGGGCCTAACTATGGCTACACCTTC
TRBJ1-5	TRBV11-3	-	-	CASSLDSSGGISNQPQHF	TGTGCCAGCAGCTTAGATAGTAGCGGGGGTATTAGCAATCAGCCCCAGCATTTT
TRBJ1-2	TRBV20-1	-	-	CSALPGYTF	TGCAGTGCCCTCCCTGGCTACACCTTC
TRBJ1-2	TRBV5-1	TRBD1	-	CASSLGTGRYGYTF	TGCGCCAGCAGCTTGGGGACAGGACGTTATGGCTACACCTTC
TRBJ2-5	TRBV18	-	once	CASSLQETQYF	TGTGCCAGCTCACTCCAAGAGACCCAGTACTTC
TRBJ1-1	TRBV30	TRBD1	-	CAWKRDRGREAFF	TGTGCCTGGAAGAGGGACAGGGGGCGGGAAGCTTTCTTT